This T cell receptor (beta chain) was recovered during a study of CD8 T cells in Susac syndrome. Study in general: At the time their blood was drawn, patients with Susac syndrome were either therapy-naive, on corticosteroids (with some of them also receiving intravenous immunoglobulin), or on intravenous immunoglobulin alone.

Germline assignment: CDR1 SGHDN and CDR2 FVKESK. CDR3 length: 14 residues. Losses at the gene ends were 5 bases for V and 3 bases for J; bases not matched to a gene: 6. Sequencing of TCR beta was performed on blood CD8+ and CD4+ T cells. Negative isolation was used for CD8+ and CD4+ T cells and FACS enrichment for TEMRA cells. Random hexamers served to reverse transcribe roughly 0.5 to 1 ug RNA. TCRdb recomputed calls from the immunoSEQ multiplex PCR reads with MiXCR, one row per CDR3 protein. The data hold some 210,000 distinct CDR3 sequences, with 94% observed a single time. Sequenced input: CD4+ T cells from PBMCs. V is TRBV14 and J is TRBJ1-1, with 7 bases matching TRBD1. This clonotype was obtained from a human donor with Susac syndrome. The chain's CDR3 is CASSIQGVHTEAFF. In DNA, the CDR3 is TGTGCCAGCAGCATCCAGGGGGTACACACTGAAGCTTTCTTT.